This TCR beta chain is drawn from a study of naive and memory T cell subsets. General observations from the study: RNA-based TCR counts may shift with T cell activation and differentiation. Possibly reflecting memory cells re-expressing CD45RA, a few larger clonotypes occurred in naive repertoires, especially CD8. In CD4 and CD8 cells, diversity dropped from naive through EMRA.

Germline CDR1 reads MNHEY; CDR2 reads SMNVEV (reference sequence). V was cut by 6 bases and J by 6 bases, with 15 bases left in between. This CDR3 region has 13 residues. Two oligonucleotides, mixed equimolar, formed the beta constant-region primer covering TRBC1 and TRBC2. Four rounds of PCR amplified the ligated cDNA using nested alpha and beta constant-region primers plus SP2. TCRdb reprocessed the UMI-ligation and nested PCR reads via MiXCR and lists one record per CDR3 protein. In the table there are about 99,000 distinct CDR3 sequences, about 14% of which are singletons. This clonotype appeared a few times. Its antigen is not known.

Sequencing used naive CD8+ T cells from blood. This chain connects TRBV27 to TRBJ2-7; a weak D match, TRBD1 (6 bases). The sequence came from a human donor in good health. The CDR3 region has the DNA TGTGCCAGCAGGCCCGCAGGGGATCCCGAGCAGTACTTC. As protein: CASRPAGDPEQYF.